These 22 T cell receptor beta chains share one sample of origin, sequenced in a study of cytomegalovirus exposure and HLA in healthy donors. In the PCR, 60 Vbeta and 13 Jbeta primers were used. The repertoire was sequenced with immunoSEQ multiplex PCR; TCRdb's copy has only in-frame clones and lacks some. The table lists 200,000 to 300,000 clones, approximately 84% of them singletons. Sequencing input: PBMCs. Receptors were obtained from a middle-aged woman in good health and CMV-seropositive.

V usage is TRBV28 and J usage is TRBJ2-1, with 13 bases that match TRBD2. The CDR3 is 15 residues long. Looked up from germline, CDR1 is MDHEN and CDR2 is SYDVKM. The V and J ends lost 3 bases and 9 bases, in that order; junction bases with no gene match: 5. The chain's CDR3 is CASSFRLAGGGEQFF. The CDR3 bases are TGTGCCAGCAGTTTCCGACTAGCGGGAGGTGGTGAGCAGTTCTTC.

This clone was observed a handful of times. The rearrangement joins TRBV5-4 to TRBJ1-1, with D possibly matching TRBD1 (5 bases). The V and J ends lost 4 bases and 1 base respectively, with 17 bases between them. This CDR3 comprises 16 residues. The germline V gene has CDR1 SGHNT and CDR2 YYREEE (reference sequence). The CDR3 loop is CASSRLGGSANTEAFF. The CDR3 DNA sequence: TGTGCCAGCAGCCGTCTGGGGGGGTCGGCGAACACTGAAGCTTTCTTT. The complete variable domain, with remaining parts taken from reference TRBV5-4 and TRBJ1-1, reads ETGVTQSPTHLIKTRGQQVTLRCSSQSGHNTVSWYQQALGQGPQFIFQYYREEENGRGNFPPRFSGLQFPNYSSELNVNALELDDSALYLCASSRLGGSANTEAFFGQGTRLTVV.

This clone has a handful of counts. This CDR3 is CASSPTGVRGANVLTF. CDR3 nucleotides: TGTGCCAGCAGTCCTACAGGGGTTCGAGGGGCCAACGTCCTGACTTTC. The J gene is TRBJ2-6, the V gene TRBV2; 7 nucleotides line up with TRBD1. V dropped 5 bases and J dropped 4; count of bases not matched to a gene: 8. The V gene's germline CDR1 is SNHLY and CDR2 FYNNEI. The CDR3 extends over 16 amino acids.

This clone showed up just once. V is TRBV28 and J is TRBJ1-1, with D possibly TRBD1 on 5 matching bases. The germline V gene has CDR1 MDHEN and CDR2 SYDVKM. The CDR3 has 14 residues. With 7 bases removed from V and 1 base from J, the gap between germline ends came to 13 bases. The CDR3 DNA reads as TGTGCCAGCAAGGCAGGGCTCGGGAACACTGAAGCTTTCTTT. Its protein product is CASKAGLGNTEAFF.

This clone was seen a few times. The junction differs from germline at one of its ends, possibly a read error. V is TRBV2 and J is TRBJ2-4; 13 bases line up with TRBD2. The germline gives CDR1 SNHLY, CDR2 FYNNEI. The CDR3 extends over 13 amino acids. The CDR3 DNA follows: TGTGCCAGCAGTGAAAATCAGGGACTAGCGGGGAACTTC. This encodes CASSENQGLAGNF.

The V gene is TRBV27, the J gene TRBJ2-2, with no clear D. V shed 4 bases and J shed 2 bases, with 11 bases lying between them. CDR1 MNHEY and CDR2 SMNVEV come from the germline V gene (reference sequence). This CDR3 contains 15 residues. The CDR3 nucleotides read TGTGCCAGCAGTTATTTCACACCTAACACCGGGGAGCTGTTTTTT. Translation gives CASSYFTPNTGELFF.

This clone is a singleton in its sample. The chain is built from TRBV11-3 and TRBJ1-3; D is unresolved. Germline V gene lookup returns CDR1 SGHNT and CDR2 YENEEA. CDR3 size: 15 residues. Trimming removed 1 base from V and 2 bases from J, with 9 bases in between. In DNA form, the CDR3 reads TGTGCCAGCAGCTTAGTCGGACTTACTGGAAACACCATATATTTT. Translation: CASSLVGLTGNTIYF.

The chain recombines TRBV28 with TRBJ2-1; 11 bases fit TRBD2. Germline V lookup: CDR1 MDHEN, CDR2 SYDVKM. J lost 5 bases, V lost 6 bases, and 15 bases had no gene match. CDR3 length: 18 amino acids. CDR3 in DNA: TGTGCCAGCAGACGGCGTCACCCCTCGGGACTAGCGGACAATGAGCAGTTCTTC. The encoded protein is CASRRRHPSGLADNEQFF.

This clone was detected only once. The V and J genes are TRBV25-1 and TRBJ1-1, with D possibly matching TRBD1 (5 bases). V lost 2 bases and J 4 bases, leaving 14 bases between the germline ends. This CDR3 has 15 residues. Per germline, CDR1 MGHDK and CDR2 SYGVNS. The DNA for the CDR3 is TGTGCCAGCAGTGAAGCAGGCAGGGATTCCACTGAAGCTTTCTTT. Amino acids: CASSEAGRDSTEAFF.

The chain joins TRBV11-2 to TRBJ2-5; 7 positions agree with TRBD2. Trimming removed 2 bases from V and 5 bases from J; junction bases left unmatched: 5. The germline V gene encodes CDR1 SGHAT and CDR2 FQNNGV. This CDR3 has 14 residues. The chain's CDR3 is CASSLRTSWETQYF. In DNA form, the CDR3 reads TGTGCCAGCAGCTTACGGACTAGTTGGGAGACCCAGTACTTC.

The chain recombines TRBV28 with TRBJ1-6, with a weak D call TRBD1 (5 bases). Trimming left V 6 bases short and J 9 bases short, with 15 bases between. Germline-derived CDR1 and CDR2 are MDHEN and SYDVKM. The CDR3 runs 14 residues. The DNA of the CDR3 is TGTGCCAGCAGAGAGGCAGGGCTCGGTTCACCCCTCCACTTT. Its translation: CASREAGLGSPLHF.

V is TRBV5-8 and J is TRBJ1-2, with 12 bases matching TRBD1. Germline V CDR1 and CDR2: SGHTS, YDEGEE. Germline trimming cut 4 bases from V and 4 bases from J; bases unmatched to any gene: 5. The length of the CDR3 is 15 residues. The CDR3 loop reads CASSRGGQGAYGYTF. CDR3 nucleotides: TGTGCCAGCAGCCGTGGGGGACAGGGGGCCTATGGCTACACCTTC.

This chain joins TRBV6-1 and TRBJ1-1; D call uncertain. The germline V gene encodes CDR1 MNHNS and CDR2 SASEGT. The ends were cut back, 7 bases at V and 7 bases at J, with 19 bases in the middle. This CDR3 has 14 residues. The CDR3 DNA sequence: TGTGCCAGCATACATGGCGGGTTATGGGATGAAGCTTTCTTT. This sequence encodes CASIHGGLWDEAFF.

The V call is TRBV19, the J call TRBJ1-5; 9 bases fit TRBD1. There are 16 residues in the CDR3. Germline loops: CDR1 LNHDA, CDR2 SQIVND (reference sequence). Germline trimming cut 3 bases from V and 0 bases from J; bases unmatched to any gene: 3. CDR3 sequence reads: CASSILQGASNQPQHF. CDR3 nucleotide sequence: TGTGCCAGTAGTATTCTACAGGGGGCTAGCAATCAGCCCCAGCATTTT.

Of note for this clone: Other DNA sequences in this sample translate to the same CDR3. The chain uses TRBV6-5 and TRBJ1-3; TRBD1 matches 10 bases. V shed 8 bases and J 2 bases; nucleotides not matched to a gene: 3. The germline V gene encodes CDR1 MNHEY and CDR2 SVGAGI. The CDR3 length is 14 residues. The CDR3 DNA reads TGTGCCAGCGGGACAGGGGTAGCTGGAAACACCATATATTTT. This translates into CASGTGVAGNTIYF.

J is TRBJ1-1 and V is TRBV18, with 7 bases lining up with TRBD1. The junction had 8 bases not matched to a gene; V was cut back by 6 bases and J by 4 bases. CDR1 and CDR2 (germline): KGHSH, LQKENI. There are 14 residues in the CDR3. The CDR3 DNA sequence: TGTGCCAGCTCTCCCGACAGGGTCAGCACTGAAGCTTTCTTT. Protein product: CASSPDRVSTEAFF.

The J gene is TRBJ2-2, the V gene TRBV9, with 15 nucleotides matching TRBD2. V gave up 3 bases and J gave up 5 bases; unmatched junction bases: 5. Germline CDR1 SGDLS, CDR2 YYNGEE. This CDR3 has 17 amino acids. The DNA of the CDR3 is TGTGCCAGCAGCGGACGGACTAGCGGGAGGGGAACCGGGGAGCTGTTTTTT. This codes for CASSGRTSGRGTGELFF.

The V and J genes are TRBV28 and TRBJ2-7; D possibly corresponds to TRBD2 (6 bases). The CDR3 extends over 15 amino acids. Germline CDR1 and CDR2: MDHEN and SYDVKM. V dropped 2 bases and J dropped 7 bases, with 18 bases sitting between them. The CDR3 reads CASSLRSGRRSEQYF. The CDR3 nucleotides read TGTGCCAGCAGTTTAAGATCGGGGAGGAGATCGGAGCAGTACTTC. Using reference TRBV28 and TRBJ2-7 for the parts outside the CDR3, the full variable domain is DVKVTQSSRYLVKRTGEKVFLECVQDMDHENMFWYRQDPGLGLRLIYFSYDVKMKEKGDIPEGYSVSREKKERFSLILESASTNQTSMYLCASSLRSGRRSEQYFGPGTRLTVT.

The chain links TRBV4-3 to TRBJ2-3; 7 bases are a match to TRBD2. This CDR3 spans 16 amino acids. V lost 4 bases, J lost 6 bases, and 13 bases stayed unmatched. Per the germline V gene, CDR1 is LGHNA and CDR2 is YSLEER. The CDR3 DNA reads TGCGCCAGCAGCCCATCGACTAGCCGGACGGGGGATACGCAGTATTTT. It encodes CASSPSTSRTGDTQYF.

This chain uses TRBV29-1 with TRBJ2-2, with 10 positions matching TRBD2. The CDR3 totals 17 residues. After removal of 0 bases from V and 4 bases from J, the junction contained 8 bases not matched to a gene. Germline lookup yields CDR1 SQVTM and CDR2 ANQGSEA. CDR3 nucleotides: TGCAGCGTTGAAGACGGTCGGACTAGCGGAACCACCGGGGAGCTGTTTTTT. This sequence encodes CSVEDGRTSGTTGELFF.

This clone showed up just a few times. This sequence joins TRBV27 and TRBJ2-7; 11 bases fit TRBD2. CDR3 length: 15 residues. From germline, CDR1 is MNHEY and CDR2 SMNVEV (reference sequence). Losses at the gene ends were 7 bases for V and 5 bases for J; bases not matched to a gene: 10. CDR3 loop: CASIPLAGVSHEQYF. The CDR3 coding sequence is TGTGCCAGCATCCCACTAGCGGGAGTTTCCCACGAGCAGTACTTC.

The chain carries TRBV2 and TRBJ1-2, with 7 bases lining up with TRBD1. V lost 6 bases to trimming and J lost 8 bases; unmatched junction nucleotides: 12. The CDR3 extends over 14 amino acids. The germline gives CDR1 SNHLY, CDR2 FYNNEI. CDR3 nucleotides: TGTGCCAGCAGCCAACATCAGGGGGTGGGGGGCTACACCTTC. The encoded protein is CASSQHQGVGGYTF.